This TCR beta chain is from a study of control samples from healthy donors and cancer patients. In germline, CDR1 is LGHDT, CDR2 YNNKEL (reference sequence). J lost 0 bases, V lost 3 bases, and 7 bases had no gene match. The length of the CDR3 is 16 residues. The assay was immunoSEQ multiplex PCR, and TCRdb's table has in-frame clones only and misses some. The data contain 120,000 or so clones, around 87% of them singletons. The chain links TRBV3-1 (or the pseudogene TRBV3-2) to TRBJ1-2, with TRBD1 identical over 7 bases. Sequenced material: blood. This TCR derives from a man aged 55 to 70 in good health. The CDR3 region is CASSHWTGDPNYGYTF. Written as DNA, the CDR3 is TGTGCCAGCAGCCATTGGACAGGCGACCCTAACTATGGCTACACCTTC.